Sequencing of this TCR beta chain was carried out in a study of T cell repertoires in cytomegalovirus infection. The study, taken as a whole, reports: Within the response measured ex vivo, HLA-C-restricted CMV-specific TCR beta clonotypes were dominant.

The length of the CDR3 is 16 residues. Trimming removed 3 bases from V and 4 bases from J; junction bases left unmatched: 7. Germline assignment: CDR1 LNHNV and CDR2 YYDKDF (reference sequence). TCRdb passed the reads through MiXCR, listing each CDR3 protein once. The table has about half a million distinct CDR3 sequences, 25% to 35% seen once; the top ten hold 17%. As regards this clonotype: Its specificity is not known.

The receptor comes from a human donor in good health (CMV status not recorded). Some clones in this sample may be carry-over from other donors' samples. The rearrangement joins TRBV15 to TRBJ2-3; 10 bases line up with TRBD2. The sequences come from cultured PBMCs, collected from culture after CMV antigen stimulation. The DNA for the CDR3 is TGTGCCACCAGCAGCCCCGGGACTAGCGCCCCAGATACGCAGTATTTT. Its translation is CATSSPGTSAPDTQYF.